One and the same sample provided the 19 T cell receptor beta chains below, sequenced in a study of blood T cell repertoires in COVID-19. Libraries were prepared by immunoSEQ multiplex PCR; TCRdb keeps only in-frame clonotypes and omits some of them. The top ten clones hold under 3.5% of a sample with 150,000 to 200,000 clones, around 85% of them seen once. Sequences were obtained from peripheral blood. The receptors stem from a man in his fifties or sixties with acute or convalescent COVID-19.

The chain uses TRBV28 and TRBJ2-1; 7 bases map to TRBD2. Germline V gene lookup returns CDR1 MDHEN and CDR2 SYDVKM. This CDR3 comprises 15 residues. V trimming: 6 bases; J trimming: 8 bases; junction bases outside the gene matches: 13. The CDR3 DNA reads TGTGCCAGCAGCGCATCGGGGGAGGGCCGGGATGAGCAGTTCTTC. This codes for CASSASGEGRDEQFF.

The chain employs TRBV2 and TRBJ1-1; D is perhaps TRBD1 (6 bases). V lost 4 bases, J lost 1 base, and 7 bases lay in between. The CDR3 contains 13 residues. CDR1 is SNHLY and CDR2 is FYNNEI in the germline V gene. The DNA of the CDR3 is TGTGCCAGCAGTGCGGACAGGAACACTGAAGCTTTCTTT. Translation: CASSADRNTEAFF.

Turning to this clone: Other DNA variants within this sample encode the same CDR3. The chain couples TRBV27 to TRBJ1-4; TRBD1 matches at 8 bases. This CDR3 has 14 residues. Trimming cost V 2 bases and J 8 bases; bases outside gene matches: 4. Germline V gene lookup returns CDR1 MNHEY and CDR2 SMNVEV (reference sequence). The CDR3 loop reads CASSLQGAGEKLFF. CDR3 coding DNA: TGTGCCAGCAGTTTACAGGGGGCGGGAGAAAAACTGTTTTTT.

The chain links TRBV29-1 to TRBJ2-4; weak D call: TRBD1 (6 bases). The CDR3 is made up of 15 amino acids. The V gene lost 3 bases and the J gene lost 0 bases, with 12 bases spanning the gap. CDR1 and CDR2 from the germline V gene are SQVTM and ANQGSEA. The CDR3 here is CSVEGAGLAKNIQYF. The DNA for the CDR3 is TGCAGCGTTGAGGGGGCCGGGCTAGCCAAAAACATTCAGTACTTC. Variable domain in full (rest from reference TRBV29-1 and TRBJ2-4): SAVISQKPSRDICQRGTSLTIQCQVDSQVTMMFWYRQQPGQSLTLIATANQGSEATYESGFVIDKFPISRPNLTFSTLTVSNMSPEDSSIYLCSVEGAGLAKNIQYFGAGTRLSVL.

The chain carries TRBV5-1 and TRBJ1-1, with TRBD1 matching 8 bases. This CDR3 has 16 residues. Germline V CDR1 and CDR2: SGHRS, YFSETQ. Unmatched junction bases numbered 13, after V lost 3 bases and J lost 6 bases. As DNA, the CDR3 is TGCGCCAGCAGCTCGAGGGGACAGGTGAGCGGGGCTGAAGCTTTCTTT. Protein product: CASSSRGQVSGAEAFF.

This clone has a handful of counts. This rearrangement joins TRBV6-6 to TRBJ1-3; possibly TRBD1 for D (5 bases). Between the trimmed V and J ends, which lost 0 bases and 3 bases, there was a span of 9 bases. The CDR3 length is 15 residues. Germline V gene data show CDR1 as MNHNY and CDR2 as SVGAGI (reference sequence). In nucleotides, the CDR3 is TGTGCCAGCAGTTACTCCCCGGGACTTGGAAACACCATATATTTT. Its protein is CASSYSPGLGNTIYF.

The CDR3 nucleotides are TGTGCCAGCCGGAGACAGATGAACACTGAAGCTTTCTTT. It codes for CASRRQMNTEAFF. The chain uses TRBV5-8 and TRBJ1-1; possible D gene TRBD1, 5 bases. The CDR3 spans 13 residues. Germline V gene lookup returns CDR1 SGHTS and CDR2 YDEGEE. The V end lost 7 bases, the J end lost 0 bases, and 10 bases lay between the germline ends.

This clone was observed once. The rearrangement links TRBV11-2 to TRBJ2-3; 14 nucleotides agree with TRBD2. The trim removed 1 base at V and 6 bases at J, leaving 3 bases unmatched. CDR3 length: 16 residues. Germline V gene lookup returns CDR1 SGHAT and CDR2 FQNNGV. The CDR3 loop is CASSLGLAGGLDTQYF. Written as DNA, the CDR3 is TGTGCCAGCAGCTTAGGACTAGCGGGGGGGTTGGATACGCAGTATTTT. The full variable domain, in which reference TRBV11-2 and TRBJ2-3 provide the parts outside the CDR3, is EAGVAQSPRYKIIEKRQSVAFWCNPISGHATLYWYQQILGQGPKLLIQFQNNGVVDDSQLPKDRFSAERLKGVDSTLKIQPAKLEDSAVYLCASSLGLAGGLDTQYFGPGTRLTVL.

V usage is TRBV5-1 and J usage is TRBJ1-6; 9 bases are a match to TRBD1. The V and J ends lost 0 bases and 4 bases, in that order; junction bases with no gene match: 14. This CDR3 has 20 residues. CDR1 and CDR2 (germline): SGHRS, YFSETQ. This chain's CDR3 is CASSLEGTGTAGGYNSPLHF. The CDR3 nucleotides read TGCGCCAGCAGCTTGGAAGGGACAGGGACCGCGGGGGGTTATAATTCACCCCTCCACTTT. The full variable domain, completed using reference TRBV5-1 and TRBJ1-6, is KAGVTQTPRYLIKTRGQQVTLSCSPISGHRSVSWYQQTPGQGLQFLFEYFSETQRNKGNFPGRFSGRQFSNSRSEMNVSTLELGDSALYLCASSLEGTGTAGGYNSPLHFGNGTRLTVT.

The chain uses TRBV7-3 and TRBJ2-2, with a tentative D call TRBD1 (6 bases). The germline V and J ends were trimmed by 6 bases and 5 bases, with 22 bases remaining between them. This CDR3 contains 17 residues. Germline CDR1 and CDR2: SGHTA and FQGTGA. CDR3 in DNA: TGTGCCAGCAGTTATCGGCCTCTGGAGAGGGGGACCGGGGAGCTGTTTTTT. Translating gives CASSYRPLERGTGELFF.

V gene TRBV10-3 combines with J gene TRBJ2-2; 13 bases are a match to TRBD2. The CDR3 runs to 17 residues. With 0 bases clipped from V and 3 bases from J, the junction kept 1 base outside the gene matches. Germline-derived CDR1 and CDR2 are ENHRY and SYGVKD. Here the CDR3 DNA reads TGTGCCATCAGTGAGTCGGGACTAGCGGGATACACCGGGGAGCTGTTTTTT. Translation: CAISESGLAGYTGELFF.

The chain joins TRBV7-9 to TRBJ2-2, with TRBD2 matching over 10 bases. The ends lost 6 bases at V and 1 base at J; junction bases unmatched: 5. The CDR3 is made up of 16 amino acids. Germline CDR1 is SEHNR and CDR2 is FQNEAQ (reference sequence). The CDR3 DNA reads TGTGCCAGCAGTCGAACTAGCGGGATGAACACCGGGGAGCTGTTTTTT. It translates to CASSRTSGMNTGELFF.

The CDR3 DNA reads TGCGCCAGCAGTCACCTCAACGGACAGGGAGGGAAGCAGTTCTTC. Translating gives CASSHLNGQGGKQFF. The V and J genes are TRBV23-1 and TRBJ2-1; tentatively, D is TRBD1 (8 bases). TRBV23-1 is annotated as an ORF whose role is uncertain. V gave up 3 bases and J gave up 11 bases, with 20 bases separating them. The CDR3 is 15 amino acids.

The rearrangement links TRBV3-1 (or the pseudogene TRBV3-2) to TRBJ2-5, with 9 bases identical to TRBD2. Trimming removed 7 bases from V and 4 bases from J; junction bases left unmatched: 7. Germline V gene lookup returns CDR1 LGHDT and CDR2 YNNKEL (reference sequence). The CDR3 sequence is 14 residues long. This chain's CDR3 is CASTTTSGRETQYF. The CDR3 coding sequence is TGTGCCAGCACCACTACTAGCGGGCGAGAGACCCAGTACTTC.

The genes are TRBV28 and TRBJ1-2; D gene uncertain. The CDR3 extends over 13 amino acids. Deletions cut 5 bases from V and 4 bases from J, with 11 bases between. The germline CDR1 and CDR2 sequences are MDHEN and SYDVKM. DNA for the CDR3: TGTGCCAGCAGTCCCACAGAGCTCTATGGCTACACCTTC. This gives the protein CASSPTELYGYTF.

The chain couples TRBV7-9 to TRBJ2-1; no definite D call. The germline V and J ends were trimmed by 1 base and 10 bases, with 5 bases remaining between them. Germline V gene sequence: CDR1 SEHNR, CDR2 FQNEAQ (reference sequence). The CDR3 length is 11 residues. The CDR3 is CASSLGAEQFF. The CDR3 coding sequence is TGTGCCAGCAGCTTAGGGGCGGAGCAGTTCTTC. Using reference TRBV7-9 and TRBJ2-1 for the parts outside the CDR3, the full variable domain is DTGVSQNPRHKITKRGQNVTFRCDPISEHNRLYWYRQTLGQGPEFLTYFQNEAQLEKSRLLSDRFSAERPKGSFSTLEIQRTEQGDSAMYLCASSLGAEQFFGPGTRLTVL.

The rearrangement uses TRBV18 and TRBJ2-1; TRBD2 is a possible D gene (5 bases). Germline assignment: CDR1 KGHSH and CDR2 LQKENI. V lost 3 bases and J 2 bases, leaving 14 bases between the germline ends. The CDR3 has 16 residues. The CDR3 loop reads CASSPTGSSAYNEQFF. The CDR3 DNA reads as TGTGCCAGCTCACCGACGGGGTCGTCGGCCTACAATGAGCAGTTCTTC. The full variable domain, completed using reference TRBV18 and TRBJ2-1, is NAGVMQNPRHLVRRRGQEARLRCSPMKGHSHVYWYRQLPEEGLKFMVYLQKENIIDESGMPKERFSAEFPKEGPSILRIQQVVRGDSAAYFCASSPTGSSAYNEQFFGPGTRLTVL.

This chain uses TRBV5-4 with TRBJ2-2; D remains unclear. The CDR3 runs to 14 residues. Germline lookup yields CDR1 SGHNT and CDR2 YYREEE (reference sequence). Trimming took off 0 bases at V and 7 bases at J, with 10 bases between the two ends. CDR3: CASSLGYESGELFF. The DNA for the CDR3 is TGTGCCAGCAGCTTGGGCTATGAAAGCGGGGAGCTGTTTTTT.

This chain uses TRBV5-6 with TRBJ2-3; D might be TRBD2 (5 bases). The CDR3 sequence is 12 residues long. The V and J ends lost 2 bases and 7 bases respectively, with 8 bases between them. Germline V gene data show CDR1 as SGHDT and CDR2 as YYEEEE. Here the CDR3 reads CASSLDYNTQYF. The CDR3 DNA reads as TGTGCCAGCAGCTTAGACTACAATACGCAGTATTTT.